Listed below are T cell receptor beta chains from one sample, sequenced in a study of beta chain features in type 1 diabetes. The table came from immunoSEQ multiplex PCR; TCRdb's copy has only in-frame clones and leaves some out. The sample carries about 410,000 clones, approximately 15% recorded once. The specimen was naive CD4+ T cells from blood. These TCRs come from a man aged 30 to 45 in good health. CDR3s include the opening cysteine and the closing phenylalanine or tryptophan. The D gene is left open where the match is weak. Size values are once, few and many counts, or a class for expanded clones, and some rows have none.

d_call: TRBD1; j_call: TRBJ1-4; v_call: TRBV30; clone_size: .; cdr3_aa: CAWSRDREGKLFF; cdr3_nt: TGTGCCTGGAGTAGGGACAGGGAGGGAAAACTGTTTTTT
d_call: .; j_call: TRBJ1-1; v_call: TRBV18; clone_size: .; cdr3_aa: CASSPMEAANGAFF; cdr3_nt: TGTGCCAGCTCGCCCATGGAGGCTGCTAATGGAGCTTTCTTT
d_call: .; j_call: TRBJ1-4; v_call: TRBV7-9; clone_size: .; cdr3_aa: CASSSFAANEKLFF; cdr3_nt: TGTGCCAGCAGCTCTTTCGCAGCGAATGAAAAACTGTTTTTT
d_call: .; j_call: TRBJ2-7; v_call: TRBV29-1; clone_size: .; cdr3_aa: CSVGHMGAYEQYF; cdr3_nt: TGCAGCGTTGGACACATGGGGGCCTACGAGCAGTACTTC
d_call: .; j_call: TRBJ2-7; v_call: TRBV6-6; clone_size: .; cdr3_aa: CASSYRDTVYEQYF; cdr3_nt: TGTGCCAGCAGTTACCGGGACACAGTCTACGAGCAGTACTTC
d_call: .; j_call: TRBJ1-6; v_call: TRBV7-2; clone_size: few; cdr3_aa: CASSLAPTADNSPLHF; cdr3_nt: TGTGCCAGCAGCTTAGCCCCAACGGCGGATAATTCACCCCTCCACTTT
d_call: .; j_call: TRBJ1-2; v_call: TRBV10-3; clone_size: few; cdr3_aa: CAISESNVRTRQDTF; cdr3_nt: TGTGCCATCAGTGAGTCGAATGTCCGGACACGGCAAGACACCTTC
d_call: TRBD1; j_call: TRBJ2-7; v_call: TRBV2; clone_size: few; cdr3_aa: CASSVPGQGNDEQYF; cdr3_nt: TGTGCCAGCAGTGTACCGGGACAGGGGAATGACGAGCAGTACTTC
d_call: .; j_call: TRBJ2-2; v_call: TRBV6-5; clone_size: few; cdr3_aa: CASRRTQGFGGELFF; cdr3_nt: TGTGCCAGCAGGAGGACACAGGGATTCGGCGGGGAGCTGTTTTTT
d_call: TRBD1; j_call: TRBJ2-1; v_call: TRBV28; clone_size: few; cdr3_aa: CASTGTGEFF; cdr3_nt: TGTGCCAGCACCGGGACAGGGGAGTTCTTC
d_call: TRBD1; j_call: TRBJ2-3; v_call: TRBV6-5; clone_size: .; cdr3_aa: CASKGAGEYF; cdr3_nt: TGTGCCAGTAAGGGGGCAGGAGAGTATTTT
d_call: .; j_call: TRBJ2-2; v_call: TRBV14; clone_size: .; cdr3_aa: CASSHPNTGELFF; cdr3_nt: TGTGCCAGCAGCCATCCGAACACCGGGGAGCTGTTTTTT
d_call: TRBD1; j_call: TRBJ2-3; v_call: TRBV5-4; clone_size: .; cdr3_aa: CASSPPDRVADTQYF; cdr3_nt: TGTGCCAGCAGCCCCCCGGACAGGGTTGCAGATACGCAGTATTTT
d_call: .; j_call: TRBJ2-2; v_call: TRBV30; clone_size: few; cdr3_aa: CAWNGNTGELFF; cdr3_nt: TGTGCCTGGAACGGGAACACCGGGGAGCTGTTTTTT
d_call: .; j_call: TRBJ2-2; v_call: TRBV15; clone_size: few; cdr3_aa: CATSKLQNTGELFF; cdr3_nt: TGTGCCACCAGCAAACTTCAGAACACCGGGGAGCTGTTTTTT
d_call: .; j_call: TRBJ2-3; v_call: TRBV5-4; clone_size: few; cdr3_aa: CASSLGQRVTDTQYF; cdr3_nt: TGTGCCAGCAGCTTGGGCCAGCGGGTCACAGATACGCAGTATTTT
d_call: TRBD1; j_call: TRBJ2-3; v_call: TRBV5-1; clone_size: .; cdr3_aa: CASSQGQGRDTQYF; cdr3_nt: TGCGCCAGCAGCCAGGGACAGGGAAGAGATACGCAGTATTTT
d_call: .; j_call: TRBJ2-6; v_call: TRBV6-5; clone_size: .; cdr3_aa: CASRTTVSGANVLTF; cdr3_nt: TGTGCCAGCAGAACCACCGTCTCTGGGGCCAACGTCCTGACTTTC
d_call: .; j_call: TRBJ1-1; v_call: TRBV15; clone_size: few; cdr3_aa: CATSRGAGAKAFF; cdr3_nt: TGTGCCACCAGCAGAGGTGCAGGGGCTAAAGCTTTCTTT
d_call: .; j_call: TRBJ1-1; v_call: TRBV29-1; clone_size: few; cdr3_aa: CSVEETMNTEAFF; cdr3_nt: TGCAGCGTTGAGGAGACAATGAACACTGAAGCTTTCTTT
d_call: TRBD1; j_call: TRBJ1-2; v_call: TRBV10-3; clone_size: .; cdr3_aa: CAISGTGVRFHGYTF; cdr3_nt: TGTGCCATCAGTGGGACAGGGGTGAGATTTCATGGCTACACCTTC
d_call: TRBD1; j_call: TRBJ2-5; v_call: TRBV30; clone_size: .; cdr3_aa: CAWSVTVGTGGFETQYF; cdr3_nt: TGTGCCTGGAGTGTGACCGTCGGGACAGGGGGCTTCGAGACCCAGTACTTC
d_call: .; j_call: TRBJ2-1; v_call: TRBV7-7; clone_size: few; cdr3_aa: CASSPPTDNEQFF; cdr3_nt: TGTGCTAGCAGCCCTCCGACAGACAATGAGCAGTTCTTC
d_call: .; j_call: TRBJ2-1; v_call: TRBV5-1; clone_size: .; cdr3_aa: CASRPGTDYNEQFF; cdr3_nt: TGCGCCAGCAGGCCCGGGACGGACTACAATGAGCAGTTCTTC
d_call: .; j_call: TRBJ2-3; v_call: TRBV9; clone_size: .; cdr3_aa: CASSGGTGYTDTQYF; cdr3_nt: TGTGCCAGCAGCGGCGGTACGGGATACACAGATACGCAGTATTTT
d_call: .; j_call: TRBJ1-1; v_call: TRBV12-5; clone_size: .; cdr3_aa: CASGPRSSGNTEAFF; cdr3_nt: TGTGCTAGTGGTCCCCGATCCAGTGGGAACACTGAAGCTTTCTTT
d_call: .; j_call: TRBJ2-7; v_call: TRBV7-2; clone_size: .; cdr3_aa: CASSLETVTYEQYF; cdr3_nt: TGTGCCAGCAGCTTAGAGACAGTTACCTACGAGCAGTACTTC
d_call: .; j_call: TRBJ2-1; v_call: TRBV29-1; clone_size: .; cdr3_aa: CSVCLRVIGINEQFF; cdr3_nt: TGCAGCGTATGCCTCAGAGTGATAGGGATCAATGAGCAGTTCTTC
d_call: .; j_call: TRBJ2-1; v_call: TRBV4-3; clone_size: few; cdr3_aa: CASSQAGSYNEQFF; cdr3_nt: TGCGCCAGCAGCCAAGCGGGCTCCTACAATGAGCAGTTCTTC
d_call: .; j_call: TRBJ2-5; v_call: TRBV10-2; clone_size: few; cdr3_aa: CASSEFWGQETQYF; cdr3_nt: TGCGCCAGCAGTGAGTTTTGGGGCCAAGAGACCCAGTACTTC
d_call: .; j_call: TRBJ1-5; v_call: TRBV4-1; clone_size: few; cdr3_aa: CASSQGIEGQPQHF; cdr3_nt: TGCGCCAGCAGCCAAGGGATCGAAGGTCAGCCCCAGCATTTT
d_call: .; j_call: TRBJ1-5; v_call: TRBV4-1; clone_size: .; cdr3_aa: CASSQVSDQPQHF; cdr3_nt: TGCGCCAGCAGCCAAGTGTCGGATCAGCCCCAGCATTTT
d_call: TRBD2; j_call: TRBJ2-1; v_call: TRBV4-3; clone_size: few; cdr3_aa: CASSQDSIAGGRYNEQFF; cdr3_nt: TGCGCCAGCAGCCAAGACAGTATAGCGGGAGGGAGATACAATGAGCAGTTCTTC
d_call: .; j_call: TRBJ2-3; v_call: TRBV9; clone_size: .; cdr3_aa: CASSVSRSTDTQYF; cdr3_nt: TGTGCCAGCAGCGTTTCCCGGTCGACAGATACGCAGTATTTT
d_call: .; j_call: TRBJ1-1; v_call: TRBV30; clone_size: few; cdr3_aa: CAWSVQDGAEAFF; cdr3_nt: TGTGCCTGGAGTGTACAAGACGGAGCCGAAGCTTTCTTT
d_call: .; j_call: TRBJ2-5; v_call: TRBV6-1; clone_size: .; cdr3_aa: CASSEAGGVQTQYF; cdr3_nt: TGTGCCAGCAGTGAAGCCGGGGGCGTGCAGACCCAGTACTTC
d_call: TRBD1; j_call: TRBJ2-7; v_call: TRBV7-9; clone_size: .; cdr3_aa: CASSVTRDRDLGQYF; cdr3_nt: TGTGCCAGCAGTGTCACCCGGGACAGGGACCTAGGGCAGTACTTC
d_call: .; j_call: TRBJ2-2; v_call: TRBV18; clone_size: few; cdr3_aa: CASSPPSTQGTGELFF; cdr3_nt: TGTGCCAGCTCACCACCGAGCACACAGGGTACCGGGGAGCTGTTTTTT
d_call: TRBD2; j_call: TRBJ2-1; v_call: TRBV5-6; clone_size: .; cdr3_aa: CASSPEWTSGYNEQFF; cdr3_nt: TGTGCCAGCAGCCCGGAGTGGACTAGCGGATACAATGAGCAGTTCTTC
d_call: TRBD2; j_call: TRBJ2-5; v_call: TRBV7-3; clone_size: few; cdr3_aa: CASSRTSGETQYF; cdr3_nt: TGTGCCAGCAGCCGGACTAGCGGAGAGACCCAGTACTTC
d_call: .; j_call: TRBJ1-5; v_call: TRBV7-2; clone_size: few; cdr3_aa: CASSSVGGNSNQPQHF; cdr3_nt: TGTGCCAGCAGCTCCGTCGGGGGGAATAGCAATCAGCCCCAGCATTTT
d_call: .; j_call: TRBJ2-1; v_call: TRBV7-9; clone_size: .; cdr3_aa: CASSLLGQGLGSSYNEQFF; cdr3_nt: TGTGCCAGCAGCCTTCTCGGACAGGGACTAGGGAGCTCCTACAATGAGCAGTTCTTC
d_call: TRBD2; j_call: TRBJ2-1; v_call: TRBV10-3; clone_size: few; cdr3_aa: CAIALADYNEQFF; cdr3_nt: TGTGCCATCGCCCTAGCGGACTACAATGAGCAGTTCTTC
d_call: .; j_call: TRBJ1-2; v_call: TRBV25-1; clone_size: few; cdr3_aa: CASSEAGAIGYTF; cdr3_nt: TGTGCCAGCAGTGAGGCAGGGGCAATTGGCTACACCTTC